Below, 22 T cell receptor beta chains from the same sample are listed, as sequenced in a study of T cell repertoires in cytomegalovirus infection. What these receptors recognize is not known. One entry per CDR3 protein, called by TCRdb with MiXCR from the reads. Of about 480,000 distinct CDR3 sequences in the sample, about 33% were seen once. Sequenced here: cultured PBMCs, sampled from culture after CMV antigen stimulation. The receptors originated from a human donor in good health (CMV status not recorded). Some clones in this sample may be carry-over from other donors' samples.

This clonotype has more than one count but fewer than ten. The chain uses TRBV6-1 and TRBJ1-2, with 10 bases matching TRBD1. Germline V gives CDR1 MNHNS, CDR2 SASEGT. The CDR3 totals 15 residues. V was clipped by 0 bases and J by 8 bases; unmatched bases: 6. CDR3 region: CASSEALGTGEGYTF. As DNA, the CDR3 is TGTGCCAGCAGTGAAGCGCTTGGGACAGGGGAAGGCTACACCTTC.

This clonotype was seen at least ten times. V gene TRBV7-2 combines with J gene TRBJ2-1; unclear D gene. The germline gives CDR1 SGHTA, CDR2 FQGNSA. The V gene lost 5 bases and the J gene lost 6 bases, with 17 bases spanning the gap. The CDR3 length is 15 residues. This chain's CDR3 is CASSPSSWTGNEQFF. CDR3 bases: TGTGCCAGCAGCCCCTCCTCTTGGACCGGCAATGAGCAGTTCTTC. Complete variable domain (other parts from reference TRBV7-2 and TRBJ2-1): GAGVSQSPSNKVTEKGKDVELRCDPISGHTALYWYRQSLGQGLEFLIYFQGNSAPDKSGLPSDRFSAERTGGSVSTLTIQRTQQEDSAVYLCASSPSSWTGNEQFFGPGTRLTVL.

This clonotype has only one observation. A much larger clone is a single base away; this may be a read error. V gene TRBV6-1 combines with J gene TRBJ2-2; TRBD1 or TRBD2 may be the D gene (5 bases each). The CDR3 loop spans 15 amino acids. Looked up from germline, CDR1 is MNHNS and CDR2 is SASEGT. V was cut by 7 bases and J by 0 bases, with 12 bases left in between. The DNA for the CDR3 is TGTGCCAGCAACCAGGGACCCGCGAACACCGGGGAGCTGTTTTTT. Protein: CASNQGPANTGELFF.

This clonotype was seen more than once but under ten times. The rearrangement joins TRBV7-9 to TRBJ2-2, with 10 bases identical to TRBD2. The CDR3 consists of 14 residues. Germline loops: CDR1 SEHNR, CDR2 FQNEAQ (reference sequence). V lost 9 bases to trimming and J lost 2 bases; unmatched junction nucleotides: 3. The CDR3 sequence: CASGTSANTGELFF. Here the CDR3 DNA reads TGTGCCAGTGGGACTAGCGCTAACACCGGGGAGCTGTTTTTT.

This CDR3 is CASSPPGRSYEQYF. The CDR3 DNA sequence: TGTGCCAGCAGCCCTCCGGGACGGAGCTACGAGCAGTACTTC. The rearrangement joins TRBV11-3 to TRBJ2-7; D might be TRBD1 or TRBD2, each matching 5 bases. The ends were cut back, 5 bases at V and 3 bases at J, with 14 bases in the middle. Germline V gene lookup returns CDR1 SGHNT and CDR2 YENEEA. The CDR3 consists of 14 residues.

The chain uses TRBV5-1 and TRBJ2-1; D remains unclear. The CDR3 consists of 16 residues. V shed 3 bases and J shed 0 bases, with 13 bases lying between them. Per the germline V gene, CDR1 is SGHRS and CDR2 is YFSETQ. The CDR3 nucleotides read TGCGCCAGCAGCTCCTACGGCCGTTACTCCTACAATGAGCAGTTCTTC. This gives the protein CASSSYGRYSYNEQFF. The whole variable domain, filled in from reference TRBV5-1 and TRBJ2-1, reads KAGVTQTPRYLIKTRGQQVTLSCSPISGHRSVSWYQQTPGQGLQFLFEYFSETQRNKGNFPGRFSGRQFSNSRSEMNVSTLELGDSALYLCASSSYGRYSYNEQFFGPGTRLTVL.

The chain joins TRBV10-3 to TRBJ2-2, with D unclear. V lost 7 bases to trimming and J lost 0 bases, with 9 bases between them. Germline CDR1 and CDR2: ENHRY and SYGVKD. This CDR3 region has 14 residues. The CDR3 region has the DNA TGTGCCATCACGGACCGGGCGAACACCGGGGAGCTGTTTTTT. Amino acid sequence: CAITDRANTGELFF.

J is TRBJ2-7 and V is TRBV7-4; D gene uncertain. This CDR3 is built from 15 residues. Trimming removed 5 bases from V and 3 bases from J, with 17 bases in between. The germline V gene has CDR1 SGHVT and CDR2 SQSDAQ. In DNA, the CDR3 is TGTGCCAGCAGCCTCCATGTGGGAACCATCTACGAGCAGTACGTC. Translating gives CASSLHVGTIYEQYV.

V gene TRBV11-1 combines with J gene TRBJ2-3; unclear D gene. The CDR3 covers 12 residues. Germline V CDR1 and CDR2: SGHAT, FQDESV (reference sequence). The V gene lost 4 bases and the J gene lost 6 bases, with 8 bases spanning the gap. CDR3 in amino acids: CASSSKWDTQYF. CDR3 bases: TGTGCCAGCAGCTCGAAGTGGGATACGCAGTATTTT.

V usage is TRBV7-4 and J usage is TRBJ1-1; 8 nucleotides align to TRBD1. The CDR3 has 14 residues. The trim removed 5 bases at V and 4 bases at J, leaving 6 bases unmatched. Per the germline V gene, CDR1 is SGHVT and CDR2 is SQSDAQ. CDR3 region: CASSTRQGRTEAFF. In nucleotides, the CDR3 is TGTGCCAGCAGCACTCGACAGGGGCGCACTGAAGCTTTCTTT.

V usage is TRBV20-1 and J usage is TRBJ2-3, with 12 bases identical to TRBD2. This CDR3 spans 13 amino acids. Germline-derived CDR1 and CDR2 are DFQATT and SNEGSKA (reference sequence). V lost 7 bases, J lost 3 bases, and 2 bases stayed unmatched. Written as DNA, the CDR3 is TGCAGTGTGCTAGCGGGAGGGACAGATACGCAGTATTTT. It codes for CSVLAGGTDTQYF.

The rearrangement links TRBV12-3 or TRBV12-4 to TRBJ2-5; D gene ambiguous. V was trimmed by 6 bases and J by 2 bases, leaving 16 bases between them. The CDR3 covers 15 residues. CDR3 sequence: CASSNRPLLQETQYF. The CDR3 DNA is TGTGCCAGCAGCAATCGTCCACTCCTTCAAGAGACCCAGTACTTC.

This chain connects TRBV15 to TRBJ1-3, with no clear D. V lost 7 bases and J lost 3, with 4 bases in between. Germline V lookup: CDR1 LNHNV, CDR2 YYDKDF (reference sequence). The CDR3 spans 11 residues. Here the CDR3 reads CATTDGNTIYF. CDR3 sequence (DNA): TGTGCCACCACAGATGGAAACACCATATATTTT.

This clonotype was seen more than once but under ten times. Written as DNA, the CDR3 is TGTGCCAGCAGCTTATTGGGGGGATCGGATACGCAGTATTTT. This encodes CASSLLGGSDTQYF. The chain couples TRBV7-6 to TRBJ2-3; a weak D match, TRBD2 (6 bases). Germline V lookup: CDR1 SGHVS, CDR2 FNYEAQ. Trimming left V 2 bases short and J 6 bases short, with 12 bases between. The CDR3 loop spans 14 amino acids.

The sample holds a few counts of this clonotype. The DNA of the CDR3 is TGTGCTAGTGGGTACAGGGGTATGAACACTGAAGCTTTCTTT. Protein sequence: CASGYRGMNTEAFF. The gene calls are TRBV12-5 and TRBJ1-1; 7 bases line up with TRBD1. After removal of 6 bases from V and 0 bases from J, the junction contained 4 bases not matched to a gene. Germline values: CDR1 LGHNT, CDR2 FRNRAP. This CDR3 comprises 14 residues.

At least ten counts were recorded for this clonotype. V usage is TRBV7-2 and J usage is TRBJ2-2, with TRBD2 identical over 10 bases. This CDR3 has 16 amino acids. Germline loops: CDR1 SGHTA, CDR2 FQGNSA. With 5 bases clipped from V and 4 bases from J, the junction kept 7 bases outside the gene matches. CDR3: CASSRLAGGVTGELFF. CDR3 sequence (DNA): TGTGCCAGCAGCCGGTTAGCGGGAGGTGTCACCGGGGAGCTGTTTTTT.

The rearrangement uses TRBV7-4 and TRBJ1-2; no firm D call. Germline values: CDR1 SGHVT, CDR2 SQSDAQ. Deletions cut 1 base from V and 8 bases from J, with 11 bases between. This CDR3 is built from 13 residues. CDR3 sequence reads: CASSLVRLGGYTF. The CDR3 nucleotides read TGTGCCAGCAGCTTAGTTCGTCTGGGGGGCTACACCTTC. Full variable domain (remainder filled in from reference TRBV7-4 and TRBJ1-2): GAGVSQSPRYKVAKRGRDVALRCDSISGHVTLYWYRQTLGQGSEVLTYSQSDAQRDKSGRPSGRFSAERPERSVSTLKIQRTEQGDSAVYLCASSLVRLGGYTFGSGTRLTVV.

The chain couples TRBV20-1 to TRBJ2-1, with 9 bases matching TRBD2. Per germline, CDR1 DFQATT and CDR2 SNEGSKA (reference sequence). CDR3 size: 14 residues. With 4 bases clipped from V and 10 bases from J, the junction kept 11 bases outside the gene matches. CDR3 region: CSATVAGVYREQFF. In nucleotides, the CDR3 is TGCAGTGCTACGGTAGCGGGAGTGTATCGCGAGCAGTTCTTC.

The chain links TRBV19 to TRBJ2-6; 7 positions agree with TRBD2. The CDR3 covers 16 residues. CDR1 is LNHDA and CDR2 is SQIVND in the germline V gene (reference sequence). With V trimmed by 6 bases and J by 1 base, 6 bases remained unmatched. The CDR3 protein is CASRQVGGSGANVLTF. CDR3 coding DNA: TGTGCCAGTAGGCAAGTGGGGGGGTCTGGGGCCAACGTCCTGACTTTC.

The rearrangement links TRBV19 to TRBJ2-5; 10 nucleotides match TRBD2. Germline V lookup: CDR1 LNHDA, CDR2 SQIVND (reference sequence). CDR3 size: 16 residues. The J segment lost 1 base and the V segment lost 5 bases, leaving 7 bases of the junction unmatched. In DNA form, the CDR3 reads TGTGCCAGTAGTCGTACTAGCGGGATTATCCAAGAGACCCAGTACTTC. Translating it yields CASSRTSGIIQETQYF.

This clonotype was seen more than once but under ten times. The rearrangement uses TRBV7-9 and TRBJ2-3, with TRBD1 matching 7 bases. Germline lookup yields CDR1 SEHNR and CDR2 FQNEAQ (reference sequence). The CDR3 runs 15 residues. The ends lost 5 bases at V and 3 bases at J; junction bases unmatched: 8. This CDR3 is CASSPRDRRTDTQYF. The CDR3, as DNA: TGTGCCAGCAGCCCCCGGGACAGAAGGACAGATACGCAGTATTTT. Full variable domain (remainder filled in from reference TRBV7-9 and TRBJ2-3): DTGVSQNPRHKITKRGQNVTFRCDPISEHNRLYWYRQTLGQGPEFLTYFQNEAQLEKSRLLSDRFSAERPKGSFSTLEIQRTEQGDSAMYLCASSPRDRRTDTQYFGPGTRLTVL.

This rearrangement joins TRBV19 to TRBJ1-4; TRBD1 might be the D (5 bases). CDR3 size: 16 residues. Trimming stripped 5 bases from V and 3 bases from J, with 16 bases between. Per the germline V gene, CDR1 is LNHDA and CDR2 is SQIVND (reference sequence). CDR3 sequence reads: CASSHPAGHANEKLFF. The CDR3 DNA reads TGTGCCAGTAGTCATCCCGCGGGGCATGCTAATGAAAAACTGTTTTTT.